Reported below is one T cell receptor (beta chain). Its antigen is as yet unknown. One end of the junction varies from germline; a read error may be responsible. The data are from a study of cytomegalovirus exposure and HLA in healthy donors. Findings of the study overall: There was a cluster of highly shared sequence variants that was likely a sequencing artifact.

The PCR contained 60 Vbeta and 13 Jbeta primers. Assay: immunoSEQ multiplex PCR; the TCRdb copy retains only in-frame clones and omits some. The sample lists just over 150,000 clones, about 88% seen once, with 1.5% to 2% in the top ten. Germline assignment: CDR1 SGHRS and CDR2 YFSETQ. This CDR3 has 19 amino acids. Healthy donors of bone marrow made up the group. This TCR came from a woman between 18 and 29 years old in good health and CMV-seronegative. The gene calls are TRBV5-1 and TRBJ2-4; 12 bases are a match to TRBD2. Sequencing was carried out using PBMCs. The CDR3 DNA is TGCGCTAGCAGCTTGGAGGGACTAGCGGGTCTCCTAGCCAAAAACATTCAGTACTTC. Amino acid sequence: CASSLEGLAGLLAKNIQYF.